This T cell receptor (beta chain) was captured by sequencing in a study of shared clonotypes between healthy human individuals (dated by TCRdb to about 2020). With respect to the entire study: The cohort comprised a couple of women and a few men aged 18 to 49 years. Between about 0.9 and 10 billion PBMCs per donor were obtained by leukapheresis. For each donor, three plates each were used for CD4 naive and CD4 memory, two plates were used for CD8 naive, and one plate was used for CD8 memory. To estimate repertoire size and how much clonotype sharing occurs between individuals, the study deeply sequenced the blood TCR repertoires of 4 to 6 healthy adults. Libraries were prepared and TCR repertoires were sequenced by different laboratories using diverse techniques, in order to increase sequencing depth and limit assay-specific biases. Findings and caveats that apply to the study as a whole: Rarefaction of sorted-subset datasets indicated incomplete sequencing despite the large sequencing depth. Sampling was restricted to blood, and TCR repertoires in tissue are likely to differ from TCR repertoires in blood. Pairwise subsampling indicated that sequencing depth was expected to affect the degree of clonotype sharing among donors. Around 5% of naive CD4, 3.5% of naive CD8, around 2.3% of memory CD4, and 0.35% to 0.4% of memory CD8 clonotypes were shared across several donors. Because the study included a small number of donors, the genetic and exposure-history diversity represented was limited. Compared with non-shared clonotypes, the clonotypes found in all four sorted-subset donors had higher generation probabilities. Estimated clonotype richness was generally larger for naive than for memory subsets.

The donors were healthy, HIV-negative adults who had no recently reported acute infections or vaccinations. Every donor was a Caucasian adult living in Nashville, Tennessee, USA. CD4+ T cells were enriched by magnetic negative selection; naive cells were then positively selected on CD45RA, and the negative fraction formed the memory subset. After blood collection by leukapheresis, PBMCs were isolated using Ficoll-Histopaque density gradient centrifugation and then cryopreserved in the vapor phase of liquid nitrogen. Analytical flow cytometry was used to check the purity and quantity of every magnetically sorted T cell population. From each sorted fraction, genomic DNA was isolated and quantified by UV absorbance on a Nanodrop 2000c. TCR CDR3 regions were amplified from genomic DNA by multiplex PCR using the deep immunoSEQ assay. For each cell subset, the extracted genomic DNA was distributed evenly across all wells of several immunoSEQ 96-well plates, and each plate served as one replicate. For sorted subsets, each replicate PCR was loaded with about 0.2 ug genomic DNA, equivalent to approximately 27,000 T cell genomes. The purified libraries were quantified using a Qubit 3.0 fluorometer, sized with a Bioanalyzer 2100, and then quantified again using the KAPA Library Quantification kit. A separate single-read 150-cycle Illumina NextSeq 550 flow cell was used to sequence each immunoSEQ 96-well plate. As for the authors' bioinformatics: Because only junctional sequences without quality scores were contained in the immunoSEQ output, filtering matching that applied to full-length reads could not be performed. To assign V/J genes and CDR3, sequences were annotated against IMGT germline references using PyIR, a Python wrapper for IgBLAST v1.9. Reads were removed for weak V/J assignments (E-value above 1e-6), missing CDR3, stop codons, out-of-frame junctions, or ambiguous translated residues. V3J clonotypes were defined by identical inferred V gene, J gene, and CDR3 amino acid sequence. Percentage overlap between repertoires was computed as shared unique clonotypes divided by the size of the smaller repertoire. Richness of each repertoire was evaluated using RTK rarefaction, the Chao1 estimator, and Recon v2.1 estimates of unobserved clonotypes. OLGA was used to compute generation probabilities for all TCRbeta clonotypes that the gDNA method yielded from a few donors. TCRdb's version of the immuneACCESS table is confined to in-frame rearrangements and falls short of the full clone set. An unresolved V gene accounts for under half of the shortfall where checked; the remainder is of unknown origin. The DNA gave D and trimming, while V, J and clone size come from that table. The sample table contains about 2.3 million clones; only one count was recorded for around 92% of them. Together, the top ten hold around 0.35% of the sample.

Concerning this clone: The specificity of this receptor is unknown. Base quality data are lacking; no much larger clone is found one base away. The same CDR3 also results from other DNA sequences found in this sample.

Source material: naive CD4+ T cells from PBMCs. The intended sense of this specimen's cell subset or site label: CD45RA+ positively selected. The clonotype was recovered from a young man in good health. Some clones in this sample may be carry-over from other donors' samples.

The DNA sequence is given as TGTGCCAGCAGCGTTACTAGTAGAGAGACCCAGTACTTC. Translated, it gives CASSVTSRETQYF. The chain employs TRBV9 and TRBJ2-5, and the D gene may be TRBD2, 5 bases matching. Cut back by 2 bases and 4 bases, the V and J ends lie 9 bases apart. The CDR3 goes from the cysteine to the phenylalanine over 13 residues. CDR3 DNA is the only sequence kept; it has 39 bases, read in frame from the first base. CDR1 SGDLS and CDR2 YYNGEE are derived from the germline V gene. The full variable domain, completed from the reference TRBV9 and TRBJ2-5 proteins outside the CDR3, reads DSGVTQTPKHLITATGQRVTLRCSPRSGDLSVYWYQQSLDQGLQFLIQYYNGEERAKGNILERFSAQQFPDLHSELNLSSLELGDSALYFCASSVTSRETQYFGPGTRLLVL.